The subject of this entry is one T cell receptor beta chain. The antigen remains undetermined. Germline V gene data show CDR1 as SGHTA and CDR2 as FQGNSA. The CDR3 has 13 amino acids. V was cut by 3 bases and J by 3 bases, with 5 bases left in between. The data derive from a study of cytomegalovirus exposure and HLA in healthy donors. The overall study: Ancestry clustering placed about four fifths of roughly 400 genotyped donors in the Caucasian-associated cluster.

Among the donors, all were healthy bone marrow donors. Findings and caveats of the study: Among immune exposure information, only CMV serostatus was available.

The primer mix had 60 Vbeta and 13 Jbeta primers. Assay used: immunoSEQ multiplex PCR; TCRdb lists only in-frame clones, some missing. Of 110,000 to 150,000 clones in the sample, just under 85% were seen once. The source is a woman aged 40 to 55 in good health and CMV-seronegative. The source material was PBMCs. The rearrangement uses TRBV7-2 and TRBJ2-2, with D maybe TRBD2 (5 bases). CDR3 region: CASSLRDTGELFF. CDR3 nucleotide sequence: TGTGCCAGCAGCTTGCGGGACACCGGGGAGCTGTTTTTT.